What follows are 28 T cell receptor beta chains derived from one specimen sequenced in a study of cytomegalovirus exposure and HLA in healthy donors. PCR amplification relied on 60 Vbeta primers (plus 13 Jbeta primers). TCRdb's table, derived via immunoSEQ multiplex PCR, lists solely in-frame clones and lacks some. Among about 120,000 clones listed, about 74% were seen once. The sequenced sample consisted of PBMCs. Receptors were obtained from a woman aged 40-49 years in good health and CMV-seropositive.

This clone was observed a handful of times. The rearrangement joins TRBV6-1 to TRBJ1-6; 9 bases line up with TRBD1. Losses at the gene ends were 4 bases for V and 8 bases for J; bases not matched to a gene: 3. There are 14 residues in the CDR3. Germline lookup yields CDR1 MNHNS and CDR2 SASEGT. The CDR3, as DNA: TGTGCCAGCAGTGGGGGACAGGGTTATTCACCCCTCCACTTT. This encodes CASSGGQGYSPLHF.

CDR3 region: CASSTEGAVYHF. The CDR3 DNA reads TGTGCCAGCAGCACAGAGGGGGCCGTGTACCATTTT. The chain joins TRBV6-6 to TRBJ1-5, with TRBD1 matching 7 bases. This CDR3 contains 12 residues. Germline V gene sequence: CDR1 MNHNY, CDR2 SVGAGI (reference sequence). J lost 16 bases, V lost 6 bases, and 12 bases had no gene match.

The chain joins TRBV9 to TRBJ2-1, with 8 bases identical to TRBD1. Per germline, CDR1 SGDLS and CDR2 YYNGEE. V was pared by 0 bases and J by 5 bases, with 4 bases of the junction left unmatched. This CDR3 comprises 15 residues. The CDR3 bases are TGTGCCAGCAGCGTAGGACAGGGGCCCGACAATGAGCAGTTCTTC. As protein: CASSVGQGPDNEQFF. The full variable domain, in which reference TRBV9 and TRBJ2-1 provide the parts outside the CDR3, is DSGVTQTPKHLITATGQRVTLRCSPRSGDLSVYWYQQSLDQGLQFLIQYYNGEERAKGNILERFSAQQFPDLHSELNLSSLELGDSALYFCASSVGQGPDNEQFFGPGTRLTVL.

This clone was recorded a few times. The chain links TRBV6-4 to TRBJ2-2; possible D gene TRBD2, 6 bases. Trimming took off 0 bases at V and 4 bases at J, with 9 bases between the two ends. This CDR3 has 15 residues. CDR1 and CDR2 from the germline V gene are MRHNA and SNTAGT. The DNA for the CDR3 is TGTGCCAGCAGTGACTCGGGGGGACGCACCGGGGAGCTGTTTTTT. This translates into CASSDSGGRTGELFF.

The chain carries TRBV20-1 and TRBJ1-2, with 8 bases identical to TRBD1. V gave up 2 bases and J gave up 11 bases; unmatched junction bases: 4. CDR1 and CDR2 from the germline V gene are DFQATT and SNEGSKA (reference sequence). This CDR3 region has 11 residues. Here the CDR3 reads CSARRTGSYTF. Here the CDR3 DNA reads TGCAGTGCTAGAAGGACAGGGAGTTACACCTTC.

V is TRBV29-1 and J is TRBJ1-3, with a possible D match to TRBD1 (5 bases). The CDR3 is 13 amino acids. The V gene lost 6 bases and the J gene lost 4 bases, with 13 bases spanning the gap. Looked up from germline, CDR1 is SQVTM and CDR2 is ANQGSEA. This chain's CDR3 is CSVLPSGGNTIYF. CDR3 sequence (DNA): TGCAGCGTCCTCCCCTCAGGGGGAAACACCATATATTTT.

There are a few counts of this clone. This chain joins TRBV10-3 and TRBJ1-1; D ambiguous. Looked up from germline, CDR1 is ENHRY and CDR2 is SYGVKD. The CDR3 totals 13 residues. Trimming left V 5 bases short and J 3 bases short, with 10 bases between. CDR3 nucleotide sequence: TGTGCCATCAGTCCGCTACCGGACACTGAAGCTTTCTTT. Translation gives CAISPLPDTEAFF.

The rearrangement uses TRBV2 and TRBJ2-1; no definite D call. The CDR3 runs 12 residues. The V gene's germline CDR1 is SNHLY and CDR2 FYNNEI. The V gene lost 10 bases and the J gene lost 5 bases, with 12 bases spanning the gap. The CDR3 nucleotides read TGTGCCACCCCCCCCAGAAACAATGAGCAGTTCTTC. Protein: CATPPRNNEQFF.

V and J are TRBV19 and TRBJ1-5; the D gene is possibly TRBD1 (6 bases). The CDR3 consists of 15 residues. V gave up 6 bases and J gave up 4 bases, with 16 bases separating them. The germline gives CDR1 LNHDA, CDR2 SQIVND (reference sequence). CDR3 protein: CASRMGGGRNQPQHF. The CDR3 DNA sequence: TGTGCCAGTAGAATGGGAGGGGGAAGGAATCAGCCCCAGCATTTT.

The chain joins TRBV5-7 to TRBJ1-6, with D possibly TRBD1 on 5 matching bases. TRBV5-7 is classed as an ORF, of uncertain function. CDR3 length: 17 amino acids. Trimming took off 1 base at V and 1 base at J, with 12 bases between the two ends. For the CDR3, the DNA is TGTGCCAGCAGCTTGTGGGGGGGAGGGTCCTATAATTCACCCCTCCACTTT. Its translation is CASSLWGGGSYNSPLHF.

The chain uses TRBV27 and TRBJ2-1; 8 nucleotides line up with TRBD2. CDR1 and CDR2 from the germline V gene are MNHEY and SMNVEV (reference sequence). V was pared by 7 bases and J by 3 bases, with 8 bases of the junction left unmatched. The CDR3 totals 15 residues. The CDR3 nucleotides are TGTGCCAGCACCCGAGCGGGGGCTAGCTACAATGAGCAGTTCTTC. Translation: CASTRAGASYNEQFF.

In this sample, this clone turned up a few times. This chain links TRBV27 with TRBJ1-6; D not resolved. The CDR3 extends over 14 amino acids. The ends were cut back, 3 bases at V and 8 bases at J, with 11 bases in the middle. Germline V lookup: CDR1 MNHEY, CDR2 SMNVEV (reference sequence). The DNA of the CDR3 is TGTGCCAGCAGTTTCCCCGAGAGGCATTCACCCCTCCACTTT. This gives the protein CASSFPERHSPLHF.

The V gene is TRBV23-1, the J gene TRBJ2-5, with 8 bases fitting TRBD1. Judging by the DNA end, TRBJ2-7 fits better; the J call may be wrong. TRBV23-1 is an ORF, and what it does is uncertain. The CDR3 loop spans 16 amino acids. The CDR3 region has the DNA TGCGCCAGCAGCCCCCAAAAACGGCAGGGGGCTTACGAGCAGTACTTC. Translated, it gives CASSPQKRQGAYEQYF.

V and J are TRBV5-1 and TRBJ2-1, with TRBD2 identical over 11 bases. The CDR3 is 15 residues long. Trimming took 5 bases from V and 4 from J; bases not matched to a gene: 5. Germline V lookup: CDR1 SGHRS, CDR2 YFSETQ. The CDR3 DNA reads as TGCGCCAGCAGGCCGGGACTAGCGGAATACAATGAGCAGTTCTTC. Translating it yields CASRPGLAEYNEQFF.

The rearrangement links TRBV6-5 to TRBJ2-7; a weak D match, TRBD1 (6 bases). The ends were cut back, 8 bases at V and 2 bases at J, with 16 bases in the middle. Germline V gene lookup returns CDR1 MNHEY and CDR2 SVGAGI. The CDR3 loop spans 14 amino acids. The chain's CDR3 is CASSLIQGAYEQYF. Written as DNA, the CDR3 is TGTGCCAGCTCATTAATACAGGGTGCCTACGAGCAGTACTTC.

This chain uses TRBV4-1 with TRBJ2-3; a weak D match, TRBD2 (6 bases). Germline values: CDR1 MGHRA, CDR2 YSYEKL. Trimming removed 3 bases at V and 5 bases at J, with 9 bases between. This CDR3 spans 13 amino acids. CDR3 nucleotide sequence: TGCGCCAGCAGCCATTCGCGGGGAGATACGCAGTATTTT. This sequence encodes CASSHSRGDTQYF.

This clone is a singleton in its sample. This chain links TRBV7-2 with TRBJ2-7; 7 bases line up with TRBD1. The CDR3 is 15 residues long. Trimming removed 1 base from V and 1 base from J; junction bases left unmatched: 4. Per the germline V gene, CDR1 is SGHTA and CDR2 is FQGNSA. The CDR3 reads CASSLEGGKSYEQYF. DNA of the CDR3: TGTGCCAGCAGCTTAGAAGGGGGCAAGTCCTACGAGCAGTACTTC.

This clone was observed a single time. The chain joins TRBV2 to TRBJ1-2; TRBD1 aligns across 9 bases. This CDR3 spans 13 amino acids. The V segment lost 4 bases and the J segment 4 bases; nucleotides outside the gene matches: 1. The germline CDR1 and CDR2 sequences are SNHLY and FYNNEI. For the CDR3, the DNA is TGTGCCAGCAGTGGGACAGGGGTCTATGGCTACACCTTC. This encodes CASSGTGVYGYTF.

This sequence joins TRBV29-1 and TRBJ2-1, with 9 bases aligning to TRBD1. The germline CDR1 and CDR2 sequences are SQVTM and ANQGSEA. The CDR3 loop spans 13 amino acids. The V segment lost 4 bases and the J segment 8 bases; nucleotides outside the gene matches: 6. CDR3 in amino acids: CSVGTGGRDEQFF. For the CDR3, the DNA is TGCAGCGTTGGTACAGGGGGCCGCGATGAGCAGTTCTTC.

DNA for the CDR3: TGTGCCAGCAGCTTGGGGGGGGCCCCCAATGAGCAGTTCTTC. Its protein is CASSLGGAPNEQFF. The rearrangement links TRBV7-2 to TRBJ2-1, with D maybe TRBD2 (7 bases). Germline V gene lookup returns CDR1 SGHTA and CDR2 FQGNSA. The germline V and J ends were trimmed by 3 bases and 6 bases, with 12 bases remaining between them. CDR3 size: 14 residues.

The CDR3 reads CASSTGTALIYEQYF. CDR3 DNA sequence: TGTGCCAGCAGTACCGGGACTGCCCTAATCTACGAGCAGTACTTC. The chain recombines TRBV27 with TRBJ2-7; perhaps TRBD2 as D (6 bases). CDR1 is MNHEY, CDR2 SMNVEV, per germline (reference sequence). The CDR3 length is 15 residues. V gave up 5 bases and J gave up 3 bases, with 17 bases separating them.

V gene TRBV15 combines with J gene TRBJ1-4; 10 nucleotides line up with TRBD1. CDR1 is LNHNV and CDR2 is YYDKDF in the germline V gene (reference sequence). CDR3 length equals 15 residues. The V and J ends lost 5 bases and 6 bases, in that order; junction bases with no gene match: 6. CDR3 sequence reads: CATSGGGTGDEKLFF. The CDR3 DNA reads TGTGCCACCAGCGGGGGAGGGACAGGGGATGAAAAACTGTTTTTT.

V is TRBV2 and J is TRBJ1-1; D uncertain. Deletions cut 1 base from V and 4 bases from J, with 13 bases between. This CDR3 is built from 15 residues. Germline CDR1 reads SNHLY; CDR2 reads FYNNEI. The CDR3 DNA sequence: TGTGCCAGCAGTGAAGGGCTCGTCCGGGGCACTGAAGCTTTCTTT. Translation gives CASSEGLVRGTEAFF.

CDR3 DNA sequence: TGTGCCAGCAGCTTAAGCACGGAGCGGCCCAAAAACATTCAGTACTTC. Translated: CASSLSTERPKNIQYF. The rearrangement links TRBV7-2 to TRBJ2-4; a weak D match, TRBD2 (5 bases). The CDR3 is 16 residues long. Trimming cost V 2 bases and J 2 bases, with 13 bases left between them. The germline gives CDR1 SGHTA, CDR2 FQGNSA.

The CDR3 loop is CATSSENPGVLAGGYSYNEQFF. CDR3 DNA: TGTGCCACCAGCAGTGAAAACCCCGGGGTACTAGCGGGAGGGTACTCCTACAATGAGCAGTTCTTC. The genes are TRBV15 and TRBJ2-1; 13 nucleotides match TRBD2. This CDR3 is built from 22 residues. Germline V gene data show CDR1 as LNHNV and CDR2 as YYDKDF (reference sequence). V was clipped by 3 bases and J by 0 bases; unmatched bases: 17. The variable domain in full, completed from reference TRBV15 and TRBJ2-1, reads DAMVIQNPRYQVTQFGKPVTLSCSQTLNHNVMYWYQQKSSQAPKLLFHYYDKDFNNEADTPDNFQSRRPNTSFCFLDIRSPGLGDTAMYLCATSSENPGVLAGGYSYNEQFFGPGTRLTVL.

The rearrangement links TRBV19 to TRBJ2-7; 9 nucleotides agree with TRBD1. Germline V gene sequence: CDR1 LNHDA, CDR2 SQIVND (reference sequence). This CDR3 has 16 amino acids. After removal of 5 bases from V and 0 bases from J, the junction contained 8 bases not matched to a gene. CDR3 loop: CASSHLPGQGSYEQYF. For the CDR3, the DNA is TGTGCCAGTAGTCACCTCCCGGGACAGGGCTCCTACGAGCAGTACTTC. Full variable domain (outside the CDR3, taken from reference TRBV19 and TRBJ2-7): DGGITQSPKYLFRKEGQNVTLSCEQNLNHDAMYWYRQDPGQGLRLIYYSQIVNDFQKGDIAEGYSVSREKKESFPLTVTSAQKNPTAFYLCASSHLPGQGSYEQYFGPGTRLTVT.

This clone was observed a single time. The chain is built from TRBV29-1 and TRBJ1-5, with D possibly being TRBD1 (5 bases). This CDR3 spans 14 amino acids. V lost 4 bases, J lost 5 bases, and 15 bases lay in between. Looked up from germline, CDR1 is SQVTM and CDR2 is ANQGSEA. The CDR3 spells CSVAAGRGDQPQHF. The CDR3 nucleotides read TGCAGCGTTGCAGCCGGTCGGGGGGATCAGCCCCAGCATTTT.

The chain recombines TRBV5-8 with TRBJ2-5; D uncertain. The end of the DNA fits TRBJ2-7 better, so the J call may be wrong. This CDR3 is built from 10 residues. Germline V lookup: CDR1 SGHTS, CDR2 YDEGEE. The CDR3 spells CASSFYEQYF. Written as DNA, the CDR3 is TGTGCCAGCAGCTTTTACGAGCAGTACTTC.